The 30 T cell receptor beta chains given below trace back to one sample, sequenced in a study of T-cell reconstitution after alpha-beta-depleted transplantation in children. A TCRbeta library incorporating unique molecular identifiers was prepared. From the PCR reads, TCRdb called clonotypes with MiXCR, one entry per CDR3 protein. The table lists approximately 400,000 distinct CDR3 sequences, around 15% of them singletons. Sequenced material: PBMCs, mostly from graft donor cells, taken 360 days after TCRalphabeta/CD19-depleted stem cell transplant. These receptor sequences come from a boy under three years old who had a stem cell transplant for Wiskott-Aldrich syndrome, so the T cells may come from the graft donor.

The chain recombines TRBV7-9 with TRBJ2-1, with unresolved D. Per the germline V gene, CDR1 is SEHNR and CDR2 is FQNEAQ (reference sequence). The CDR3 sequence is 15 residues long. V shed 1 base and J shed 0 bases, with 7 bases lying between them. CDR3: CASSLGYSSYNEQFF. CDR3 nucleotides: TGTGCCAGCAGCTTAGGCTACAGCTCCTACAATGAGCAGTTCTTC.

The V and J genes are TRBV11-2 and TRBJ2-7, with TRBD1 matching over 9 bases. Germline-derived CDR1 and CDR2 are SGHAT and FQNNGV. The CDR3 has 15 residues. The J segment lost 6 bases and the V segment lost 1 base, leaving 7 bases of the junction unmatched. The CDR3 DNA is TGTGCCAGCAGCTTAGTCTCCGGGACAGGGAGCGAGCAGTACTTC. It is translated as CASSLVSGTGSEQYF.

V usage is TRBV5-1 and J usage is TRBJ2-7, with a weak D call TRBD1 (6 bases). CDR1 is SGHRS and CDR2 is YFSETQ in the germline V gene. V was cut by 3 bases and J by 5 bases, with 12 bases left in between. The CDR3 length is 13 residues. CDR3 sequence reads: CASSWTVPDEQYF. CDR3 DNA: TGCGCCAGCAGCTGGACAGTTCCCGACGAGCAGTACTTC.

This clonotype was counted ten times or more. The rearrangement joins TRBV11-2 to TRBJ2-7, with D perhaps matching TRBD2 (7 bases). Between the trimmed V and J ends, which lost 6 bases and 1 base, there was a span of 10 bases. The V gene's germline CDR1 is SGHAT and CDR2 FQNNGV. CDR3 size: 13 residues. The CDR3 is CASRGRGSYEQYF. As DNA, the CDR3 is TGTGCCAGCAGGGGGAGGGGGTCCTACGAGCAGTACTTC. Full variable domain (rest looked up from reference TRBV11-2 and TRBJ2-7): EAGVAQSPRYKIIEKRQSVAFWCNPISGHATLYWYQQILGQGPKLLIQFQNNGVVDDSQLPKDRFSAERLKGVDSTLKIQPAKLEDSAVYLCASRGRGSYEQYFGPGTRLTVT.

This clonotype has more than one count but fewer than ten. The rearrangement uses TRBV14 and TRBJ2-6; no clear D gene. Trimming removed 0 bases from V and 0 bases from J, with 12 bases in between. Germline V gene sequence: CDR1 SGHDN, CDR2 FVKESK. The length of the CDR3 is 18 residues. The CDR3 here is CASSQDPHTVSGANVLTF. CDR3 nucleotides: TGTGCCAGCAGCCAAGACCCACATACAGTCTCTGGGGCCAACGTCCTGACTTTC.

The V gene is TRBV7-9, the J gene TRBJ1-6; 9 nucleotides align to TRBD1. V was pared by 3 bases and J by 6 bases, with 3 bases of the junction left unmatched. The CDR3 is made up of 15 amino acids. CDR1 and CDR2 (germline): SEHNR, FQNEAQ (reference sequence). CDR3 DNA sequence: TGTGCCAGCAGCTTCGGGACAGGGCGTAATTCACCCCTCCACTTT. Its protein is CASSFGTGRNSPLHF.

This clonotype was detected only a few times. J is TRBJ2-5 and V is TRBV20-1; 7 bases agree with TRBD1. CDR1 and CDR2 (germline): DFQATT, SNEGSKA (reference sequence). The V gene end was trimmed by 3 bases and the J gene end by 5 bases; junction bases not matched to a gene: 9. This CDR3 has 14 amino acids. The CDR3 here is CSARPRTGRETQYF. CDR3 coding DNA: TGCAGTGCTAGGCCAAGGACAGGAAGGGAGACCCAGTACTTC.

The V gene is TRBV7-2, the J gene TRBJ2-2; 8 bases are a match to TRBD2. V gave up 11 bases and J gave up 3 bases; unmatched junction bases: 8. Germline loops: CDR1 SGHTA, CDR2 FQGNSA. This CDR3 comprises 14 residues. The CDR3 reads CAGFGGADTGELFF. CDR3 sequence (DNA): TGTGCCGGATTCGGGGGGGCGGACACCGGGGAGCTGTTTTTT.

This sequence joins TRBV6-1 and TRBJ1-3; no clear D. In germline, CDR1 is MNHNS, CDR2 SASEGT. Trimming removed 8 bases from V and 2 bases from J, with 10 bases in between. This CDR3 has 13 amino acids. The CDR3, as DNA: TGTGCCAGCCAGGAGTGGGCTGGAAACACCATATATTTT. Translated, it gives CASQEWAGNTIYF.

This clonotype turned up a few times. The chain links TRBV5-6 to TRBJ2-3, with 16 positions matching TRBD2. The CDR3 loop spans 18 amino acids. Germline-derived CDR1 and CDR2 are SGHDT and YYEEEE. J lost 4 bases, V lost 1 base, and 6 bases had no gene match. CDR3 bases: TGTGCCAGCAGCTTGCCCTTGGGACTAGCGGGAGGGGCAGATACGCAGTATTTT. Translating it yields CASSLPLGLAGGADTQYF.

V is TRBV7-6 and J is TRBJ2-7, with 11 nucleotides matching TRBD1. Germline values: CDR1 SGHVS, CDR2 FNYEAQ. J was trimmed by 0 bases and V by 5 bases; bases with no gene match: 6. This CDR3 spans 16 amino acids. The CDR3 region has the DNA TGTGCCAGCAGCAAAGGACAGGGGGCCGACTCCTACGAGCAGTACTTC. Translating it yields CASSKGQGADSYEQYF.

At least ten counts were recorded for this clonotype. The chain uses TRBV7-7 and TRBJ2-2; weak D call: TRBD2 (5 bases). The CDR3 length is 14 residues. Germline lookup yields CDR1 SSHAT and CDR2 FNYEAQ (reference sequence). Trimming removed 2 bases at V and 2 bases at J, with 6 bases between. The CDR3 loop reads CASSLRTNTGELFF. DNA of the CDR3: TGTGCCAGCAGCTTAAGGACTAACACCGGGGAGCTGTTTTTT.

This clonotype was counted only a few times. The CDR3 loop reads CSAIWTAQETQYF. The CDR3 DNA is TGCAGTGCTATCTGGACAGCCCAAGAGACCCAGTACTTC. This chain connects TRBV20-1 to TRBJ2-5; TRBD1 might be the D (6 bases). V was cut by 4 bases and J by 1 base, with 10 bases left in between. This CDR3 has 13 amino acids. Germline-derived CDR1 and CDR2 are DFQATT and SNEGSKA (reference sequence).

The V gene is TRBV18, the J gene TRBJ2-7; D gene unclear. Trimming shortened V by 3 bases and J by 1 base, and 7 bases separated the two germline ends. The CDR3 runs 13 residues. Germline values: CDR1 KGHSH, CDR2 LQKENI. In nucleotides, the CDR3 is TGTGCCAGCTCACCGGACGTGTCCTACGAGCAGTACTTC. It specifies CASSPDVSYEQYF.

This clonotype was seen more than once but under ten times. This CDR3 is CATSERTGGEETQYF. The CDR3, as DNA: TGTGCCACCAGTGAACGAACGGGAGGGGAAGAGACCCAGTACTTC. V is TRBV24-1 and J is TRBJ2-5, with 8 bases lining up with TRBD2. After removal of 4 bases from V and 3 bases from J, the junction contained 6 bases not matched to a gene. CDR1 and CDR2 from the germline V gene are KGHDR and SFDVKD. This CDR3 contains 15 residues.

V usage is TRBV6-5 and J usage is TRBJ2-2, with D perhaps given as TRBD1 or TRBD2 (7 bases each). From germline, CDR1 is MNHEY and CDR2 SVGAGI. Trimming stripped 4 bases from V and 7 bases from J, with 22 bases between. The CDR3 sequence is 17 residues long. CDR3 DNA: TGTGCCAGCAGTTCCTTCGGGGGAGGGAGACAGGGCGGGGAGCTGTTTTTT. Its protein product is CASSSFGGGRQGGELFF.

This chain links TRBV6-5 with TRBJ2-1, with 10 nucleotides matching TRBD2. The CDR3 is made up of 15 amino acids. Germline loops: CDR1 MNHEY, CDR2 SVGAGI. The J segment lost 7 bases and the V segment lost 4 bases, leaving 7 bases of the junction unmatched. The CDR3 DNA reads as TGTGCCAGCAGTTCCCTTCAGCGGGAGGGAAATGAGCAGTTCTTC. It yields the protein CASSSLQREGNEQFF.

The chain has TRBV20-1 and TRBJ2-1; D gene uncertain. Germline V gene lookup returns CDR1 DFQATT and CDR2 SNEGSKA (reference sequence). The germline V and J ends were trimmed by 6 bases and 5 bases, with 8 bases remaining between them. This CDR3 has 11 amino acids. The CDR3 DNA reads TGCAGTGCCACTCCTAACAATGAGCAGTTCTTC. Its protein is CSATPNNEQFF.

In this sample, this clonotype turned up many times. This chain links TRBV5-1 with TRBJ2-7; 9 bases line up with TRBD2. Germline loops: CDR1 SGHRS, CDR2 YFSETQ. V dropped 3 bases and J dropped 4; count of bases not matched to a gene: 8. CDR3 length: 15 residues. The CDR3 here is CASSSKAGGAYEQYF. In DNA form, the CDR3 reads TGCGCCAGCAGCTCCAAAGCGGGAGGCGCATACGAGCAGTACTTC.

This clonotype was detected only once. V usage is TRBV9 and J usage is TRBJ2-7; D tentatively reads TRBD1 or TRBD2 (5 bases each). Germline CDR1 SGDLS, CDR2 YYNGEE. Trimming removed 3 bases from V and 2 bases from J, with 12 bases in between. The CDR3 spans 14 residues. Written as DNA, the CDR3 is TGTGCCAGCAGCGCCCCGGGACGGCCCTACGAGCAGTACTTC. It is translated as CASSAPGRPYEQYF.

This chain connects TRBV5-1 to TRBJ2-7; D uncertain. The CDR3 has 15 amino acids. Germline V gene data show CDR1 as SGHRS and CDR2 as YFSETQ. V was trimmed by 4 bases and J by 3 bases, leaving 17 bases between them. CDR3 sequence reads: CASSTRTTTYYEQYF. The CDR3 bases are TGCGCCAGCAGCACAAGGACCACCACCTACTACGAGCAGTACTTC.

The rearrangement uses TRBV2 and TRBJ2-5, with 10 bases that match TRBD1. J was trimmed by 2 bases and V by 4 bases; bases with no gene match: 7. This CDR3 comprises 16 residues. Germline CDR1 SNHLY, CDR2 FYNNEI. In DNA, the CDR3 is TGTGCCAGCAGTGCGCCCGGGACAGGGGCTCAAGAGACCCAGTACTTC. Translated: CASSAPGTGAQETQYF.

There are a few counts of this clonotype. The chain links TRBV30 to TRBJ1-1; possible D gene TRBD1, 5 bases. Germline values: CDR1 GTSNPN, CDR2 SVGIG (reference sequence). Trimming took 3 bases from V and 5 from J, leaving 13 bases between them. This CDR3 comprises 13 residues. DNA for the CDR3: TGTGCCTGGAGCAGATTCAAGGGGACTGAAGCTTTCTTT. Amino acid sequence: CAWSRFKGTEAFF.

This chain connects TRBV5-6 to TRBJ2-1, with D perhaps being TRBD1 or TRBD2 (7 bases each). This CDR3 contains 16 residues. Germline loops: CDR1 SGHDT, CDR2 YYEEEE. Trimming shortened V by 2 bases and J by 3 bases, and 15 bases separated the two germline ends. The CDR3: CASSFIQGRVYNEQFF. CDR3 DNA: TGTGCCAGCAGCTTCATACAGGGGAGGGTCTACAATGAGCAGTTCTTC. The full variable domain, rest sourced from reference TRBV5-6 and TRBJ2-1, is DAGVTQSPTHLIKTRGQQVTLRCSPKSGHDTVSWYQQALGQGPQFIFQYYEEEERQRGNFPDRFSGHQFPNYSSELNVNALLLGDSALYLCASSFIQGRVYNEQFFGPGTRLTVL.

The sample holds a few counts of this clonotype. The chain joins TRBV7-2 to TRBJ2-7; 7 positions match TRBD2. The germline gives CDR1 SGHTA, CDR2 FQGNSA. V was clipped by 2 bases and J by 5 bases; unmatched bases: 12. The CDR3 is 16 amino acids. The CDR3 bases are TGTGCCAGCAGCTTATTACTAGCGAGAACGCGCCACGAGCAGTACTTC. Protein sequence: CASSLLLARTRHEQYF.

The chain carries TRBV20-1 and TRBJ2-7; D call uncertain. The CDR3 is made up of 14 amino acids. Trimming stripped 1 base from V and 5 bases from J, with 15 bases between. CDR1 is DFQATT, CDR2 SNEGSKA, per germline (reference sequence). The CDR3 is CSARGHLVDDEQYF. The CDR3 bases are TGCAGTGCTAGAGGCCACCTAGTAGATGACGAGCAGTACTTC.

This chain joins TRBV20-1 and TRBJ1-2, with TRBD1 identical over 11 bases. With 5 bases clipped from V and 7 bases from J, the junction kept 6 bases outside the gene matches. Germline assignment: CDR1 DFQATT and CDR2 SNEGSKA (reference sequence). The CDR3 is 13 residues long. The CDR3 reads CSASRTGGSGYTF. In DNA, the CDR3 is TGCAGTGCTTCTAGGACAGGGGGCAGTGGCTACACCTTC.

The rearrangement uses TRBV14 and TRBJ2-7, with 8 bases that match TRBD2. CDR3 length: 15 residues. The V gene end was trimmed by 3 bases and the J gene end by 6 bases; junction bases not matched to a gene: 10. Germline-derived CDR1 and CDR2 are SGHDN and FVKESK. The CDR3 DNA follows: TGTGCCAGCAGCCACTTAGCGGGGAGGGTCGGCGAGCAGTACTTC. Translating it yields CASSHLAGRVGEQYF.

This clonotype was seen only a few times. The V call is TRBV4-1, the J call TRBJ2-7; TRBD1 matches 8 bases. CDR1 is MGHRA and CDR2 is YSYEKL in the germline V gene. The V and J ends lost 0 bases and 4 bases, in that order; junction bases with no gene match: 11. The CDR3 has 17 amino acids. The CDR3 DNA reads TGCGCCAGCAGCCAAGAATCCTCCGGACAGGGCTGGTACGAGCAGTACTTC. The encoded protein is CASSQESSGQGWYEQYF.

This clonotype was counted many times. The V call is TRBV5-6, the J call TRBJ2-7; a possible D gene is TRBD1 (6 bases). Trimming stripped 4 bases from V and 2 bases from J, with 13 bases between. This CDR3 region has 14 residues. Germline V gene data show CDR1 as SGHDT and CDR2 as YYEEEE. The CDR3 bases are TGTGCCAGCAGCATCCGGGACACGGCCTACGAGCAGTACTTC. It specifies CASSIRDTAYEQYF.